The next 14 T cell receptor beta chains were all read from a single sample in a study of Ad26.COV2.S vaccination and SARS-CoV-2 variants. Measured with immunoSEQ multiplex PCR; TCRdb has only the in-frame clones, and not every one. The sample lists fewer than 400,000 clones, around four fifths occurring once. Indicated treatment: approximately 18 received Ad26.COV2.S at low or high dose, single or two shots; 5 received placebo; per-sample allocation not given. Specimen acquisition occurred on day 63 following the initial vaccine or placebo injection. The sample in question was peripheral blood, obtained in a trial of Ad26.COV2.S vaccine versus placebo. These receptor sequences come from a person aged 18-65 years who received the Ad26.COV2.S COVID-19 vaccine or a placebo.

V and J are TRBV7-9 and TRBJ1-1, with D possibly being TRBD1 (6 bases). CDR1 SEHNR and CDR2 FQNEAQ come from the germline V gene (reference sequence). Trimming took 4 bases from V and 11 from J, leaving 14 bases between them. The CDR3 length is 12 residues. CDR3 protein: CASSSEGGMAFF. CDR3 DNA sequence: TGTGCCAGCAGCTCAGAGGGGGGTATGGCTTTCTTT.

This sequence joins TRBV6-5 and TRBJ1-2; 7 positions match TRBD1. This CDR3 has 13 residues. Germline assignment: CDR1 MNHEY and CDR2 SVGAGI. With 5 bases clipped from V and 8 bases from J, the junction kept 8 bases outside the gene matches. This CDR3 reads CASSPRQGDGYTF. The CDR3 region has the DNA TGTGCCAGCAGTCCTAGACAGGGCGACGGCTACACCTTC.

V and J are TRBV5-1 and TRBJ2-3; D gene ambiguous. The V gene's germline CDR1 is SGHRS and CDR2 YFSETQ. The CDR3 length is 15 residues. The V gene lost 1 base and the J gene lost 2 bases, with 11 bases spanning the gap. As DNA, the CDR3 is TGCGCCAGCAGCTTGATCGGACGGACCACAGATACGCAGTATTTT. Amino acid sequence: CASSLIGRTTDTQYF.

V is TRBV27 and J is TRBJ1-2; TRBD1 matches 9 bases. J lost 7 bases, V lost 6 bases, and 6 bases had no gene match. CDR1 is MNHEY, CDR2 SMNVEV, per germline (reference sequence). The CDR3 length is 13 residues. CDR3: CASRGQGYSGYTF. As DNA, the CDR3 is TGTGCCAGCAGAGGACAGGGGTATTCTGGCTACACCTTC.

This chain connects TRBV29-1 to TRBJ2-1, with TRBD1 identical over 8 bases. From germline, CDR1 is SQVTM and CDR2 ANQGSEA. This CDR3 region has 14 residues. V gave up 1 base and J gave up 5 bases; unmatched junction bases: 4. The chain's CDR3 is CSVEVGQVHNEQFF. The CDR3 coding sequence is TGCAGCGTTGAAGTGGGACAGGTTCACAATGAGCAGTTCTTC.

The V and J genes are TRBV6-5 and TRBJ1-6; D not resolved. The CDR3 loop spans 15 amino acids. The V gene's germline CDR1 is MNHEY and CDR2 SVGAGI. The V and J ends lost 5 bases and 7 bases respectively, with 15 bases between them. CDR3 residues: CASSRVGPGNSPLHF. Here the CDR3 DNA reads TGTGCCAGCAGTCGGGTTGGCCCCGGGAATTCACCCCTCCACTTT.

Here the CDR3 reads CASSLVSGVNSNQPQHF. Here the CDR3 DNA reads TGTGCCAGCAGCTTAGTTTCCGGGGTTAATAGCAATCAGCCCCAGCATTTT. V and J are TRBV7-6 and TRBJ1-5; no clear D gene. The CDR3 is 17 amino acids. Germline CDR1 is SGHVS and CDR2 is FNYEAQ. The V and J ends lost 1 base and 0 bases respectively, with 13 bases between them.

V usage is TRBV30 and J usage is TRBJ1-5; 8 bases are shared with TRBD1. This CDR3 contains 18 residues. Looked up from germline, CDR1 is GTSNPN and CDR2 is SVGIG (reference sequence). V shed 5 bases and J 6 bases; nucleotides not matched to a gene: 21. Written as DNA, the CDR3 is TGTGCCTGGGACCTCGTTTTCCGGACAGGGATACGTTGTCAGCCCCAGCATTTT. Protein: CAWDLVFRTGIRCQPQHF.

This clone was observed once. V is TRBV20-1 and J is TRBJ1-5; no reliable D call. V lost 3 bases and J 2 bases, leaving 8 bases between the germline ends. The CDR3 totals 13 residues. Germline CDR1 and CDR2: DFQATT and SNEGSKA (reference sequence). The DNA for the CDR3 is TGCAGTGCTAGTAGCGGGGGCAATCAGCCCCAGCATTTT. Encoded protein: CSASSGGNQPQHF.

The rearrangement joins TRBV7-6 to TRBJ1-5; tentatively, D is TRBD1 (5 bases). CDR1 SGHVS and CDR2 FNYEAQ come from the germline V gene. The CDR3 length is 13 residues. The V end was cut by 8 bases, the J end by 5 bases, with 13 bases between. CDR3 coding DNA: TGTGCCAGCCCCACCGGGGGAGATCAGCCCCAGCATTTT. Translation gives CASPTGGDQPQHF.

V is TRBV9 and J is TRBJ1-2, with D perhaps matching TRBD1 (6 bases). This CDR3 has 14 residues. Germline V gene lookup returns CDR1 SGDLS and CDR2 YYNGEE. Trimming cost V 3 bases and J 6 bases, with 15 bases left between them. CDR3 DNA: TGTGCCAGCAGCGCTCTCCAGGGGCGAAATGGCTACACCTTC. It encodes CASSALQGRNGYTF.

CDR3 protein: CASSYHQGVTLHF. The CDR3 coding sequence is TGTGCCAGCAGTTACCACCAGGGGGTGACCCTCCACTTT. V gene TRBV6-5 combines with J gene TRBJ1-6, with TRBD1 matching over 7 bases. J was trimmed by 14 bases and V by 2 bases; bases with no gene match: 6. The CDR3 is 13 amino acids. Germline CDR1 and CDR2: MNHEY and SVGAGI.

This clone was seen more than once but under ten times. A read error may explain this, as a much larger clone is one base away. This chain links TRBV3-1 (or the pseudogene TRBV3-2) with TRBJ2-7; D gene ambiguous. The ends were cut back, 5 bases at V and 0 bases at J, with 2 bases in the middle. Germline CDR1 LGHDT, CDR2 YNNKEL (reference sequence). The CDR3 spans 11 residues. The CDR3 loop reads CASSTSYEQYF. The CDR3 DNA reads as TGTGCCAGCAGCACCTCCTACGAGCAGTACTTC.

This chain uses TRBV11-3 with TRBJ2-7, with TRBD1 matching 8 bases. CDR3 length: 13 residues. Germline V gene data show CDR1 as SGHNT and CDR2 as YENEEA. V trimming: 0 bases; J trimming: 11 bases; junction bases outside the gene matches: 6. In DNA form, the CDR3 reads TGTGCCAGCAGCTTAGATACGACAGGGGAGGAGTACTTC. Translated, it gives CASSLDTTGEEYF.